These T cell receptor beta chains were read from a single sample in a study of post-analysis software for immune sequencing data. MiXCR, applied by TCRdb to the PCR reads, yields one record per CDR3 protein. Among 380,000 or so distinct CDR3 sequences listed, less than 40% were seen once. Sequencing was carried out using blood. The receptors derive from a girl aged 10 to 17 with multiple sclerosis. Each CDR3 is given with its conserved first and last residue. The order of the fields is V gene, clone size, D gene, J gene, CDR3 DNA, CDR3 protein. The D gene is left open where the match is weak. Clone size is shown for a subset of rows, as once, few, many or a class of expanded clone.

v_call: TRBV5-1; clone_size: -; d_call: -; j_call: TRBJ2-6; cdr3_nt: TGCGCCAGCAGCTTCTCAATAGGCAGGTCCTTTCGTAGGGCCAACGTCCTGACTTTC; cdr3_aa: CASSFSIGRSFRRANVLTF
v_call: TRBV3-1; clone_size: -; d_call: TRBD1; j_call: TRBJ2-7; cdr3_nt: TGTGCCAGCAGCCCCTCAGTGGGGACAGTCTCATACTACGAGCAGTACTTC; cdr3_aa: CASSPSVGTVSYYEQYF
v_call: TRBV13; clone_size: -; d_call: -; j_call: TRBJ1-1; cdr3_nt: TGTGCCAGCAGCCCTCGGGGGTCGCACACTGAAGCTTTCTTT; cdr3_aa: CASSPRGSHTEAFF
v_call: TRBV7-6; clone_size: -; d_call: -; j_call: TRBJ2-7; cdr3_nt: TGTGCCAGCAGCTTAGTCGACGGCTCCTACGAGCAGTACTTC; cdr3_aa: CASSLVDGSYEQYF
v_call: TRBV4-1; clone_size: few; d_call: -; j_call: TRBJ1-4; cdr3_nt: TGCGCCAGCAGCCCCCAGACCCAAGGTCGGGGTGAAAAACTGTTTTTT; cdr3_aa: CASSPQTQGRGEKLFF
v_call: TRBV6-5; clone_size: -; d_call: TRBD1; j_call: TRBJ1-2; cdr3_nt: TGTGCCAGCAGGCCACAGGGGGGTGGGGGCTACACCTTC; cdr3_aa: CASRPQGGGGYTF
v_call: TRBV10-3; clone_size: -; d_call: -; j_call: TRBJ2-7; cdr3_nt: TGTGCCATCAGTGGCCGCCTGGGGAACGAGCAGTACTTC; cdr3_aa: CAISGRLGNEQYF
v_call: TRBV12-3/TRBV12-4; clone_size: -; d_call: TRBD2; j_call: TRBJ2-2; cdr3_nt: TGTGCCAGCAGCCCCCCCCTTGGACTAGCGGGGGACACCGGGGAGCTGTTTTTT; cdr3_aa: CASSPPLGLAGDTGELFF
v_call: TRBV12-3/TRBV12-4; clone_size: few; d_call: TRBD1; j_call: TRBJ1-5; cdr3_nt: TGTGCCAGCAGCCCTGACAGGGGCAATCAGCCCCAGCATTTT; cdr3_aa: CASSPDRGNQPQHF
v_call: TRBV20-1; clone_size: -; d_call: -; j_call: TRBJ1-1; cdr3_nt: TGCAGTGCTAGAGAATACACTGAAGCTTTCTTT; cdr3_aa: CSAREYTEAFF